This T cell receptor (beta chain) was retrieved from a study of beta chain features in type 1 diabetes. This clone was seen a few times. Expressed TCRB transcripts were sequenced because the entire RNA isolate underwent reverse transcription. Some clones are missing from TCRdb's copy, which holds only in-frame ones; the method was immunoSEQ multiplex PCR. The sample carries about 900,000 clones, roughly a sixth recorded once. V gave up 3 bases and J gave up 10 bases; unmatched junction bases: 7. Per the germline V gene, CDR1 is MDHEN and CDR2 is SYDVKM. The CDR3 sequence is 16 residues long. The sequenced sample consisted of naive CD4+ T cells from blood. This sequence originates from a woman aged 18-35 years in good health. This rearrangement joins TRBV28 to TRBJ2-1; 15 bases are a match to TRBD2. The CDR3 coding sequence is TGTGCCAGCAGTTTTGGGGGACTAGCGGGAGGTTTGGAGCAGTTCTTC. It specifies CASSFGGLAGGLEQFF.